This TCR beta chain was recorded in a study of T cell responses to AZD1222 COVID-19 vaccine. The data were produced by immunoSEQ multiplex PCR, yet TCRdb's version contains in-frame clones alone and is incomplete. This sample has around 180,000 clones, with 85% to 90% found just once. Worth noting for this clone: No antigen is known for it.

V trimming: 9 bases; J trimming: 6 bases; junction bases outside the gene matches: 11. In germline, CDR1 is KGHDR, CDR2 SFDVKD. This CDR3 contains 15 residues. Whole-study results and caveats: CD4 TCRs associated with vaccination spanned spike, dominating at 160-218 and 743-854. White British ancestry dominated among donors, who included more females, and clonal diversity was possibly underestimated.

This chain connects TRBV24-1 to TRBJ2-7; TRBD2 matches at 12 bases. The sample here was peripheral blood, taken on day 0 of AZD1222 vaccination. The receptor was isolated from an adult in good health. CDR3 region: CATGSTGTSGLEQYF. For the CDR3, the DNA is TGTGCCACCGGTTCTACCGGGACTAGCGGGCTCGAGCAGTACTTC.